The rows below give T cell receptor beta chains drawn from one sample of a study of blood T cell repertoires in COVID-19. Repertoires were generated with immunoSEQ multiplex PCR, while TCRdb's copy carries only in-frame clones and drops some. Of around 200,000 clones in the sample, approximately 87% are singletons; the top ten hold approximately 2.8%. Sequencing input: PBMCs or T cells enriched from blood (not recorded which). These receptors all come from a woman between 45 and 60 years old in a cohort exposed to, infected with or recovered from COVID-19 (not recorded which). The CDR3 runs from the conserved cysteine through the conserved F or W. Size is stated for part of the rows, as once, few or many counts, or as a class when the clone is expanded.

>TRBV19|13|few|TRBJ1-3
CATSGAVGNTIYF
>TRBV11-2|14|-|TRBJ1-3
CASSLERYGNTIYF
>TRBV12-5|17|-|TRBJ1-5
CASGLTRQPRFNQPQHF
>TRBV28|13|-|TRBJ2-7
CASVRQGHYEQYF
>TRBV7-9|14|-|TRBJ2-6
CASSPRTGTNVLTF
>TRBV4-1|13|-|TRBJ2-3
CASSQDGRGTQYF
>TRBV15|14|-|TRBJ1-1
CATSTRTANTEAFF
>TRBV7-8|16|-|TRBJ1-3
CASSLRTDISGNTIYF
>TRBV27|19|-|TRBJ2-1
CASSLSRHSRGGSYNEQFF
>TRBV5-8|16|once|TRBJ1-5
CASSLRQGRGNQPQHF
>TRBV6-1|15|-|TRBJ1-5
CASSDRGRGNQPQHF
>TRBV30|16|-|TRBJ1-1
CAWSVPYRGIGTEAFF
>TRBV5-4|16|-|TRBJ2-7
CASSTGTSRGGDEQYF
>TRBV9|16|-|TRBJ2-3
CASSVGGTPGGDTQYF
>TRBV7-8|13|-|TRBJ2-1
CASSLAPGSEQFF
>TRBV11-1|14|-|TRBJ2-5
CASSPPGQKETQYF
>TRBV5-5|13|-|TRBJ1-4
CASSLGQGEKLFF
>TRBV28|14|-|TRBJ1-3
CASSFGGAGNTIYF
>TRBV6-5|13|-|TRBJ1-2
CASSYEQSYGYIF
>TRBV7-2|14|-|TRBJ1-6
CASSLRDSNSPLHF
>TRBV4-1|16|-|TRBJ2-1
CASSPRLAGGLIEQFF
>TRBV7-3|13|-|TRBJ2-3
CASSLLRGDTQYF
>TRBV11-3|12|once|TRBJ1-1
CASSLEGGQAFF
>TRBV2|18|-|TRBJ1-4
CASRFGTGGRVSNEKLFF
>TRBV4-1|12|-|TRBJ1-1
CASSPDFSEAFF
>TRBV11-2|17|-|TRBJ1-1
CASSRIDRGAMNTEAFF
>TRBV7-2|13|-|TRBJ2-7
CASSERQVGEQYF
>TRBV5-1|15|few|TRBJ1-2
CASSLTGTGTYGYTF
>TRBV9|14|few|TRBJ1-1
CASSVGGFGPEAFF
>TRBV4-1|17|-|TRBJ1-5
CASSPNNRGHSNQPQHF
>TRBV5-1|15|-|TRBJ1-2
CASSWGSAGDYGYTF
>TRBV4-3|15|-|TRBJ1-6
CASSQDGGTNSPLHF
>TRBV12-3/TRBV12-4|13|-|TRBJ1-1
CASRPGRGTEAFF
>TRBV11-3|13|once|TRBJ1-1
CASSRTMNTEAFF
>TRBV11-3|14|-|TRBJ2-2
CASSSGQGTGELFF
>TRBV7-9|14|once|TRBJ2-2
CASSFSSLAGELFF
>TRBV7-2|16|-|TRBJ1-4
CASSLEGAGGNEKLFF